This T cell receptor beta chain was recovered during a study of cytomegalovirus exposure and HLA in healthy donors. Findings and limits, study-wide: In vitro work confirmed that a few CMV-associated chains recognize CMV antigens. In a later analysis, 17,000 or so TCR beta sequences were associated with HLA alleles at 0.05 false discovery rate.

About this clone: Its specificity is not known.

This CDR3 region has 14 residues. The germline CDR1 and CDR2 sequences are MDHEN and SYDVKM. Unmatched junction bases numbered 9, after V lost 6 bases and J lost 7 bases. A multiplex PCR was run with 60 Vbeta primers and 13 Jbeta primers. Repertoires were generated with immunoSEQ multiplex PCR, while TCRdb's copy carries only in-frame clones and drops some. Among around 110,000 clones, around 74% were seen once, and the ten largest hold around 4.9%. The chain employs TRBV28 and TRBJ1-2; 9 positions agree with TRBD1. What was sequenced was PBMCs. The TCR originated in a young man in good health and CMV-seropositive. CDR3 bases: TGTGCCAGCAGCCTCCGGGACAGGGTTAGTGGCTACACCTTC. Its protein is CASSLRDRVSGYTF.